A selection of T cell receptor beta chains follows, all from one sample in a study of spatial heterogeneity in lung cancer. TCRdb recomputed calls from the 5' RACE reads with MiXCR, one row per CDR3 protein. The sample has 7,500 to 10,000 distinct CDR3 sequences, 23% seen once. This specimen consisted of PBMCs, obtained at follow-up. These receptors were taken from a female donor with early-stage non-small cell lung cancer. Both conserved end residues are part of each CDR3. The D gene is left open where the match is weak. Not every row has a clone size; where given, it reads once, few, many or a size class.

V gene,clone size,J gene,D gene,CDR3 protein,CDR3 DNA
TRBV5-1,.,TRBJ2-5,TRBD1,CASSLPRTGDELTQYF,TGCGCCAGCAGCTTGCCCCGGACAGGAGATGAGCTGACCCAGTACTTC
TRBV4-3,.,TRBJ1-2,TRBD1,CASSQRDRGNYGYTF,TGCGCCAGCAGCCAGAGGGACAGGGGTAACTATGGCTACACCTTC
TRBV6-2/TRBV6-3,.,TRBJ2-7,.,CASRTPTANYYEQYF,TGTGCCAGCAGAACACCCACGGCTAATTACTACGAGCAGTACTTC
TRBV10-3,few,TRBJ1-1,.,CAISEAENTEAFF,TGTGCCATCAGTGAGGCAGAAAACACTGAAGCCTTCTTT
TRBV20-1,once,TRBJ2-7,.,CSAIQGLYSYEQYF,TGCAGTGCTATACAGGGTTTATACTCCTACGAGCAGTACTTC
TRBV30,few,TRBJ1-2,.,CAWSVHEVGGYTF,TGTGCCTGGAGTGTACATGAAGTGGGCGGCTACACCTTC
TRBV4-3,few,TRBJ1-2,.,CASSQDVGTNYGYTF,TGCGCCAGCAGCCAAGATGTGGGGACTAACTATGGCTACACCTTC
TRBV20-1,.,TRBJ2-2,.,CSAQDQPGELFF,TGCAGTGCCCAAGACCAGCCCGGGGAGCTGTTTTTT
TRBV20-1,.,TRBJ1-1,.,CSAPGRLGTEAFF,TGCAGTGCCCCCGGGCGTTTGGGCACTGAAGCTTTCTTT
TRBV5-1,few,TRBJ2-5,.,CASSLSRVEETQYF,TGCGCCAGCAGCTTGTCCCGCGTAGAAGAGACCCAGTACTTC
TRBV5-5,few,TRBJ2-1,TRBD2,CASSPGLAGYNEQFF,TGTGCCAGCAGCCCGGGACTAGCGGGATATAATGAGCAGTTCTTC